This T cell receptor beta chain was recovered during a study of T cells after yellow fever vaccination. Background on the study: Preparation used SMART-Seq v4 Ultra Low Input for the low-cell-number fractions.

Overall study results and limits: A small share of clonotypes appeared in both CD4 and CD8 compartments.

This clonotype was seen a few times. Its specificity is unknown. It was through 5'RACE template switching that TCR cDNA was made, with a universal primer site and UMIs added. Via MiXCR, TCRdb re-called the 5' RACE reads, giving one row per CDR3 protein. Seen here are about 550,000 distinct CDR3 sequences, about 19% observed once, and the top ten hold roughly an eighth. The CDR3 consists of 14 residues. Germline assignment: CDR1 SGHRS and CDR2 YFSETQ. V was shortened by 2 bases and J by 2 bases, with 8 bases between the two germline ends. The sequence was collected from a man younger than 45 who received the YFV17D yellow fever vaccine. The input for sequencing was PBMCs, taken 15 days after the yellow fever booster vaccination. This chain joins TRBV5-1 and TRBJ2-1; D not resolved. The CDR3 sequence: CASSLMGPYNEQFF. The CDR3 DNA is TGCGCCAGCAGCTTAATGGGCCCCTACAATGAGCAGTTCTTC.